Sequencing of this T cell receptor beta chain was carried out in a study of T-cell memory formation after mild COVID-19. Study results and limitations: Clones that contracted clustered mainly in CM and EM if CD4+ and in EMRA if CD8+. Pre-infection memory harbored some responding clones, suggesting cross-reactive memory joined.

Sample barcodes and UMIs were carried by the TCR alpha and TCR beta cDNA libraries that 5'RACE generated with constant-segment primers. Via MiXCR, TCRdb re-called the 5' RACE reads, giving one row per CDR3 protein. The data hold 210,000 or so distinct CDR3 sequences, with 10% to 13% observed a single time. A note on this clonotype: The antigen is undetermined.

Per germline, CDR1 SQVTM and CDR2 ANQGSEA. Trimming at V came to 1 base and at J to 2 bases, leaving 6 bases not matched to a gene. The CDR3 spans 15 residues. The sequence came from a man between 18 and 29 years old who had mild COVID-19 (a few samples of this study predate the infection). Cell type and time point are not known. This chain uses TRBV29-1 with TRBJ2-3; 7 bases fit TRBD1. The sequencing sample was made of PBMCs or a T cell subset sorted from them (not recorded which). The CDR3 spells CSVEVTGVDTDTQYF. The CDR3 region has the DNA TGCAGCGTTGAAGTCACAGGGGTCGACACAGATACGCAGTATTTT.